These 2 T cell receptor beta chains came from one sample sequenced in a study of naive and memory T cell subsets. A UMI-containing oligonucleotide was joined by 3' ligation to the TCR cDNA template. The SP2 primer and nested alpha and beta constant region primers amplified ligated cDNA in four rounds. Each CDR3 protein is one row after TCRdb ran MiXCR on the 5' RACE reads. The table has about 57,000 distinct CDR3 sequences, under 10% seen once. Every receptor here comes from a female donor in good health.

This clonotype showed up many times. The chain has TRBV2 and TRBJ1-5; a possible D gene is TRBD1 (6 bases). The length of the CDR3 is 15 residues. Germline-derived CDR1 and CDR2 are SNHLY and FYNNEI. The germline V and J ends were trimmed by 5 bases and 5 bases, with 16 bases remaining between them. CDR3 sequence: CASSLGGGGDQPQHF. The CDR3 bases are TGTGCCAGCAGTTTAGGAGGGGGTGGGGATCAGCCCCAGCATTTT.

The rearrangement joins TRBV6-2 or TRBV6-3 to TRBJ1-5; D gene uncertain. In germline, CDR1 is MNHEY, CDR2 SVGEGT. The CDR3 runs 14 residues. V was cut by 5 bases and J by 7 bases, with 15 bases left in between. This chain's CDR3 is CASSRGLEKQPQHF. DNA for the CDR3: TGTGCCAGCAGTCGAGGGTTGGAAAAACAGCCCCAGCATTTT.